The source of this TCR beta chain is a study of beta chain features in type 1 diabetes. Study-level background: Over all samples combined, some 110 million sorted cells were examined.

This clone was detected a few times. What it binds is not known. The CDR3 has 12 amino acids. V was pared by 10 bases and J by 8 bases, with 14 bases between. Germline values: CDR1 MNHEY, CDR2 SVGAGI. cDNA synthesis used the whole RNA isolate, giving expressed TCRB sequences. Using immunoSEQ multiplex PCR, the repertoire was profiled, and TCRdb retains in-frame clones only, with some absent. The data show 300,000 to 350,000 clones, with about 13% seen just once and around 0.016% held by the top ten. General study results and limits: People with Type 1 diabetes carried modestly yet significantly shorter TCRB CDR3s in all four CD4+ subsets.

This receptor was identified in a woman in her late teens or twenties with type 1 diabetes. The chain employs TRBV6-5 and TRBJ1-4; D gene unclear. Sequenced material: naive CD4+ T cells from blood. The CDR3 region is CATRKNNEKLFF. DNA of the CDR3: TGTGCCACCAGAAAAAACAACGAAAAACTGTTTTTT.